A selection of T cell receptor beta chains follows, all from one sample in a study of T-cell reconstitution after alpha-beta-depleted transplantation in children. TCRdb reanalysed the PCR reads using MiXCR and keeps one entry per CDR3 protein. Of 100,000 or so distinct CDR3 sequences in the sample, 6% to 9% are singletons; the top ten hold less than 20%. The sequencing used PBMCs, collected before TCRalphabeta/CD19-depleted stem cell transplant. The source is a boy aged 2 to 10 with acute lymphoblastic leukemia, due to receive a stem cell transplant. Each CDR3 is given with its conserved first and last residue. The order of the fields is V gene, D gene, clone size, J gene, CDR3 protein, CDR3 DNA. D genes are given only for firm matches. Part of the rows lack a size; the others show once, few, many or a class for expanded clones.

TRBV6-5	.	many	TRBJ1-4	CASSYLPGLPNEKLFF	TGTGCCAGCAGTTACTTGCCGGGACTGCCTAATGAAAAACTGTTTTTT
TRBV20-1	.	.	TRBJ1-4	CSAGRGIGEKLFF	TGCAGTGCCGGTCGGGGGATAGGTGAAAAACTGTTTTTT
TRBV7-2	TRBD1	few	TRBJ1-5	CASSINRGSNQPQHF	TGTGCCAGCAGCATAAACAGGGGAAGCAATCAGCCCCAGCATTTT
TRBV12-3/TRBV12-4	.	many	TRBJ2-2	CASSSTETGELFF	TGTGCCAGCAGTTCTACGGAAACCGGGGAGCTGTTTTTT
TRBV19	TRBD1	.	TRBJ1-1	CASSILRTGGTEAFF	TGTGCCAGTAGTATATTAAGGACAGGGGGCACTGAAGCTTTCTTT
TRBV6-1	TRBD2	.	TRBJ2-1	CASEMSGGAYNEQFF	TGTGCCAGCGAGATGAGCGGGGGGGCGTACAATGAGCAGTTCTTC
TRBV27	TRBD2	many	TRBJ2-3	CASRARGGIFHTQYF	TGTGCCAGCAGAGCGCGGGGGGGAATATTCCATACGCAGTATTTT
TRBV7-2	.	many	TRBJ2-5	CASSLRSSDGETQYF	TGTGCCAGCAGCTTAAGATCTAGCGACGGGGAGACCCAGTACTTC
TRBV4-3	.	many	TRBJ1-2	CASSSGVYYGYTF	TGCGCCAGCAGCTCAGGGGTCTACTATGGCTACACCTTC
TRBV14	.	many	TRBJ2-2	CASRRAPGTGELFF	TGTGCCAGCAGGCGGGCGCCGGGCACCGGGGAGCTGTTTTTT
TRBV7-6	TRBD2	few	TRBJ2-1	CASSSHSGGAYNEQFF	TGTGCCAGCAGTTCCCATAGCGGGGGGGCCTACAATGAGCAGTTCTTC
TRBV12-3/TRBV12-4	.	few	TRBJ2-7	CASSLAGAPPQRYF	TGTGCCAGCAGTTTAGCGGGGGCCCCTCCTCAACGGTACTTC
TRBV24-1	.	few	TRBJ1-5	CATLEPPRGYSNQPQHF	TGTGCCACCTTAGAACCCCCTCGAGGCTATAGCAATCAGCCCCAGCATTTT
TRBV5-1	TRBD1	many	TRBJ2-2	CASQPGQGATGELFF	TGCGCCAGCCAACCGGGACAGGGTGCCACCGGGGAGCTGTTTTTT
TRBV12-3/TRBV12-4	.	few	TRBJ1-2	CASSLGGSRRLYGYTF	TGTGCCAGCAGTTTAGGGGGGAGCCGGCGCCTTTATGGCTACACCTTC
TRBV5-4	TRBD2	.	TRBJ2-5	CASSYTGSGAVVF	TGTGCCAGCAGCTACACAGGAAGCGGGGCAGTGGTCTTC
TRBV6-5	.	.	TRBJ2-7	CASRAAPYEQYF	TGTGCCAGCAGAGCAGCCCCCTACGAGCAGTACTTC
TRBV20-1	.	few	TRBJ2-3	CSVTTDSTDTQYF	TGCAGTGTAACTACAGACAGCACAGATACGCAGTATTTT
TRBV15	.	few	TRBJ2-7	CATSRTGGPYEQYF	TGTGCCACCAGTCGCACTGGGGGGCCCTACGAGCAGTACTTC
TRBV6-5	TRBD1	many	TRBJ2-2	CASSQQGANTGELFF	TGTGCCAGCAGCCAACAGGGGGCGAACACCGGGGAGCTGTTTTTT